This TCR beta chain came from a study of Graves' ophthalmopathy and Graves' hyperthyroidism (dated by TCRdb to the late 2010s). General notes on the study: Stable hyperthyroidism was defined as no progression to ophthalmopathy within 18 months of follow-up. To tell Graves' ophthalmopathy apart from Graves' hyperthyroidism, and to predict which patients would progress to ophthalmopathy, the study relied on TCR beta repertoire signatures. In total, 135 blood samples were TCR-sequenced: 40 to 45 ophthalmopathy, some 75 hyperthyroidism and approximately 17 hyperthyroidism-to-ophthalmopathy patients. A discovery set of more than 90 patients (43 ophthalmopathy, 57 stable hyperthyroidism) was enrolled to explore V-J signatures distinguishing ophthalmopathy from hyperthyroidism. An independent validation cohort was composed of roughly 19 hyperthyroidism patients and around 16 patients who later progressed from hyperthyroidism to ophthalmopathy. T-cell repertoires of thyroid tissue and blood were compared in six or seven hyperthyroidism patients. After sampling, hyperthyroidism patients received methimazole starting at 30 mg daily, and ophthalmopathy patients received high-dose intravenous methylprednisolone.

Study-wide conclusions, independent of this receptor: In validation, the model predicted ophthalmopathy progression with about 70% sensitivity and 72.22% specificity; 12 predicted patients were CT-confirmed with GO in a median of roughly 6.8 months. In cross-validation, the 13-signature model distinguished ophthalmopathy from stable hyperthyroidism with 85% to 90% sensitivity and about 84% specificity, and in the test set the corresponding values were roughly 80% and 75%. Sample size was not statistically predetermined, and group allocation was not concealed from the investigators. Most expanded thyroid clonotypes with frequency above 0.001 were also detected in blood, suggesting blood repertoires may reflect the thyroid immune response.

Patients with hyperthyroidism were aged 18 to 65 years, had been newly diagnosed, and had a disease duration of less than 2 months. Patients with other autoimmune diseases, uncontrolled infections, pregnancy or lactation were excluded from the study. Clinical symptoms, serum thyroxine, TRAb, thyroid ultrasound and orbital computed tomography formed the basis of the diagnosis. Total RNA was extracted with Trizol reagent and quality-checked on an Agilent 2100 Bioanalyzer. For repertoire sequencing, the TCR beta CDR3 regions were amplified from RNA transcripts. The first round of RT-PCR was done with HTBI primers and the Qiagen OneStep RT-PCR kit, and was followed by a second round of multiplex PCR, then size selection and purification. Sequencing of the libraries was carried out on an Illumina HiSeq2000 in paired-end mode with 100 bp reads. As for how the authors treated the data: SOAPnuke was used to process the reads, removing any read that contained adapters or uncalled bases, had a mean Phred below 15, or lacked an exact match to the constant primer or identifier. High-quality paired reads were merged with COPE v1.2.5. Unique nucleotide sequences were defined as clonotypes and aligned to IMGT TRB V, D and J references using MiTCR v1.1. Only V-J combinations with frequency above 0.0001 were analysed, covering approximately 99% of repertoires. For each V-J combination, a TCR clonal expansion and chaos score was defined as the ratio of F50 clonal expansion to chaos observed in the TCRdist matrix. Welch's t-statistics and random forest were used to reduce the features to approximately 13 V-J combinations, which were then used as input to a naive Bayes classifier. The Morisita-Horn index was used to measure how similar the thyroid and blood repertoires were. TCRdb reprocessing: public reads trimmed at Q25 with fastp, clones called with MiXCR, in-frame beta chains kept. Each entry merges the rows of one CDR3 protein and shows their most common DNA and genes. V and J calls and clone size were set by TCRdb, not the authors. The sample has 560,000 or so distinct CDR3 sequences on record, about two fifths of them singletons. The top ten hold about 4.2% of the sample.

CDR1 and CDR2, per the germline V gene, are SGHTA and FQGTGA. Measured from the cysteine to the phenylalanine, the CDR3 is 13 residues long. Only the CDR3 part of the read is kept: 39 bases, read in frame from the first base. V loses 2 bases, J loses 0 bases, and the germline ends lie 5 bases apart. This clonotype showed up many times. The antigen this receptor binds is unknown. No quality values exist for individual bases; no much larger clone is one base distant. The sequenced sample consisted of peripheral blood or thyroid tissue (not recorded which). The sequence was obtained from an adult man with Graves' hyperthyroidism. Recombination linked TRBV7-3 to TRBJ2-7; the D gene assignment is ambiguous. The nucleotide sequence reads TGTGCCAGCAGCTTATCCAACTCCTACGAGCAGTACTTC. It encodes CASSLSNSYEQYF.